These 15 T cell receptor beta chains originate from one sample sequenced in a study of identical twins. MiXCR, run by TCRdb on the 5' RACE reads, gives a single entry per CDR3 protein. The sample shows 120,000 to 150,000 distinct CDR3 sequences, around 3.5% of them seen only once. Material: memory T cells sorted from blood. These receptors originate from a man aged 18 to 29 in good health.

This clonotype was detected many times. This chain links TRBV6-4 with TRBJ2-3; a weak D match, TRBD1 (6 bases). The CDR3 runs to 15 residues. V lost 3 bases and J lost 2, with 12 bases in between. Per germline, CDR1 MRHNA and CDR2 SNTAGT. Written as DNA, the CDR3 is TGTGCCAGCAGTGAGGACACAGGGATCACAGATACGCAGTATTTT. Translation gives CASSEDTGITDTQYF.

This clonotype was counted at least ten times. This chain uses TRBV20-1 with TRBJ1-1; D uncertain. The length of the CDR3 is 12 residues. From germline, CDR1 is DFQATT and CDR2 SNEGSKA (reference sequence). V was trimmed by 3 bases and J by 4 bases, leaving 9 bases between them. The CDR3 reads CSASGLGTEAFF. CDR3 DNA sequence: TGCAGTGCTAGCGGGTTGGGCACTGAAGCTTTCTTT.

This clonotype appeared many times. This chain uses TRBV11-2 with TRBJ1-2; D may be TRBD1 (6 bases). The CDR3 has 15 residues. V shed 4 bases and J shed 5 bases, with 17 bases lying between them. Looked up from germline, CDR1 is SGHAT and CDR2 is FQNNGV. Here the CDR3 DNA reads TGTGCCAGCAGCTCCCTTAGGGGGGCGACTTATGGCTACACCTTC. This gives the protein CASSSLRGATYGYTF.

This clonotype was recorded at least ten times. CDR3 loop: CASSFTAGGPHSSGANVLTF. The DNA of the CDR3 is TGTGCCAGCAGTTTTACCGCGGGAGGGCCCCATAGCTCTGGGGCCAACGTCCTGACTTTC. This sequence joins TRBV6-2 or TRBV6-3 and TRBJ2-6; 9 bases match TRBD2. The CDR3 spans 20 residues. Germline V gene data show CDR1 as MNHEY and CDR2 as SVGEGT. V was clipped by 4 bases and J by 0 bases; unmatched bases: 13.

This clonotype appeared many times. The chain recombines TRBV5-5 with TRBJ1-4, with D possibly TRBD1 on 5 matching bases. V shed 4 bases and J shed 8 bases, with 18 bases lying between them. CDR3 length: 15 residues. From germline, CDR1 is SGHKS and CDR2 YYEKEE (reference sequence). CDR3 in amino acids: CASSGAGVVGEKLFF. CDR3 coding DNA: TGTGCCAGCAGCGGGGCTGGAGTCGTCGGGGAAAAACTGTTTTTT.

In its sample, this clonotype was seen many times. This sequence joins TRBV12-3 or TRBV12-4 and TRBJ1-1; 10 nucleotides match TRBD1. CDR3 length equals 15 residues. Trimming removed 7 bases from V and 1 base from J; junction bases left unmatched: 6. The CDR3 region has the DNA TGTGCCAGCACCGGGACAGGGGCACCGAACACTGAAGCTTTCTTT. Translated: CASTGTGAPNTEAFF.

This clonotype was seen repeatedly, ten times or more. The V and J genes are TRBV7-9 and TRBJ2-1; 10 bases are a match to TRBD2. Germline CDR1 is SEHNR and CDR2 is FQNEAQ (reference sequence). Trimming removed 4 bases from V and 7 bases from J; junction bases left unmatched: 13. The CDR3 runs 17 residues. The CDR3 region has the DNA TGTGCCAGCAGCTCCTCTTTACTAGCGGGACAGCCAAATGAGCAGTTCTTC. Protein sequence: CASSSSLLAGQPNEQFF.

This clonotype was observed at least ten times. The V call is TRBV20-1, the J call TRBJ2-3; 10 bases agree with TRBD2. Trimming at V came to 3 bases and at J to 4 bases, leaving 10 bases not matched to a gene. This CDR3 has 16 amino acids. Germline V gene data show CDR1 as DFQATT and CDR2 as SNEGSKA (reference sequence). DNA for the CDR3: TGCAGTGCTAGTAAGGCTAGCGGGAGAAGGGCAGATACGCAGTATTTT. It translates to CSASKASGRRADTQYF.

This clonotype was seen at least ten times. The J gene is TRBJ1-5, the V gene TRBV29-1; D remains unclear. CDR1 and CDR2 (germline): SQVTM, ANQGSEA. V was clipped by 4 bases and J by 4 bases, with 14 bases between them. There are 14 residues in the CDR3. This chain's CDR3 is CSVAPTDPNQPQHF. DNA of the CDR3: TGCAGCGTTGCCCCGACGGACCCAAATCAGCCCCAGCATTTT.

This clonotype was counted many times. CDR3 coding DNA: TGTGCCAGCAGTTTAGCGCCGTTAGGTGAGCAGTTCTTC. It specifies CASSLAPLGEQFF. V gene TRBV12-3 or TRBV12-4 combines with J gene TRBJ2-1; no reliable D call. Trimming stripped 0 bases from V and 9 bases from J, with 9 bases between. The CDR3 sequence is 13 residues long.

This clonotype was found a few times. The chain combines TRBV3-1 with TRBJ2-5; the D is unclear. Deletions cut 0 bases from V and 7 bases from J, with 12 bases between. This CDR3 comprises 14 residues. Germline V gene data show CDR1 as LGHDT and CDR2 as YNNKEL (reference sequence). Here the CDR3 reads CASSQERNVGTQYF. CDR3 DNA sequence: TGTGCCAGCAGCCAAGAGAGGAATGTAGGGACCCAGTACTTC.

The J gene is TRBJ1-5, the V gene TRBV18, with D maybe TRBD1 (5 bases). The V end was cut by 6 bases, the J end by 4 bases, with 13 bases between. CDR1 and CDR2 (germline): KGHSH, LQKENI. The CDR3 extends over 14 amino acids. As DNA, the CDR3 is TGTGCCAGCTCGAACGGCGGGACGAATCAGCCCCAGCATTTT. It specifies CASSNGGTNQPQHF.

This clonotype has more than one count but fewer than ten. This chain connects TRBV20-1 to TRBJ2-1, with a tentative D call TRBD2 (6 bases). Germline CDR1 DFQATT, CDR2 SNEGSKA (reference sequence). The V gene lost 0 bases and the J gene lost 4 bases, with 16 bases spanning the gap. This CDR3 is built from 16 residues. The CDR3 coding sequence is TGCAGTGCTAGAGATCGCGGGGAGAGGGCGTACAATGAGCAGTTCTTC. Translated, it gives CSARDRGERAYNEQFF.

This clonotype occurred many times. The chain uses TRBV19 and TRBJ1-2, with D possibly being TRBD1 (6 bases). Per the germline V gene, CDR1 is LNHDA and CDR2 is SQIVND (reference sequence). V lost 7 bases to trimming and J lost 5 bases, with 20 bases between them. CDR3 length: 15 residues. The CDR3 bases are TGTGCCAGTACCGCCCCTTCTGGTCAGGGGTATGGCTACACCTTC. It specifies CASTAPSGQGYGYTF.

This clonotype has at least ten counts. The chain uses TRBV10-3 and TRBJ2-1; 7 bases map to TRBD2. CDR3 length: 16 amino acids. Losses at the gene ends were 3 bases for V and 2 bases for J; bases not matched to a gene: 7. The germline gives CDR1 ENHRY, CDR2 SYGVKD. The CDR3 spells CAISDSLAETYNEQFF. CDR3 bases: TGTGCCATCAGTGACTCTCTAGCGGAGACCTACAATGAGCAGTTCTTC.